The 21 T cell receptor beta chains presented below share a single source sample, sequenced in a study of T cells in narcolepsy. Generated by immunoSEQ multiplex PCR, the TCRdb table keeps only in-frame clones and is missing some. The sample comprises about 40,000 clones, approximately 88% of which are singletons, and over 1% rests with the top ten. The sample was CD45RA- memory CD4+ T cells from PBMCs. The receptors come from a human donor with narcolepsy.

CDR3 DNA sequence: TGTGCCAGCAGCCTGACAGGGGGCGTGCGGGGCTACACCTTC. The encoded protein is CASSLTGGVRGYTF. J is TRBJ1-2 and V is TRBV7-8; 10 nucleotides align to TRBD1. The germline gives CDR1 SGHVS, CDR2 FQNEAQ. There are 14 residues in the CDR3. V trimming: 5 bases; J trimming: 8 bases; junction bases outside the gene matches: 8.

The J gene is TRBJ2-7, the V gene TRBV11-1, with D possibly being TRBD1 or TRBD2 (5 bases each). V was clipped by 5 bases and J by 0 bases, with 14 bases between them. The germline V gene has CDR1 SGHAT and CDR2 FQDESV (reference sequence). This CDR3 comprises 15 residues. The CDR3 here is CASSRDDFFSYEQYF. The DNA for the CDR3 is TGTGCCAGCAGCCGGGACGACTTTTTCTCCTACGAGCAGTACTTC.

This clone was seen a single time. The J gene is TRBJ2-1, the V gene TRBV29-1; TRBD2 agrees at 7 bases. Germline V gene lookup returns CDR1 SQVTM and CDR2 ANQGSEA. V trimming: 5 bases; J trimming: 8 bases; junction bases outside the gene matches: 9. The CDR3 extends over 13 amino acids. Here the CDR3 reads CSVPIAGVDEQFF. DNA for the CDR3: TGCAGCGTTCCTATTGCGGGAGTCGATGAGCAGTTCTTC.

V gene TRBV6-1 combines with J gene TRBJ1-1; D possibly corresponds to TRBD1 (6 bases). The CDR3 loop spans 15 amino acids. Trimming took 6 bases from V and 1 from J, leaving 15 bases between them. Germline loops: CDR1 MNHNS, CDR2 SASEGT. In DNA, the CDR3 is TGTGCCAGCAGGACAGGTGGCTTTGGGAACACTGAAGCTTTCTTT. As protein: CASRTGGFGNTEAFF.

The chain couples TRBV18 to TRBJ1-4, with D hard to call. The length of the CDR3 is 13 residues. Germline-derived CDR1 and CDR2 are KGHSH and LQKENI. With 3 bases removed from V and 8 bases from J, the gap between germline ends came to 10 bases. The CDR3 sequence: CASSPKVEEKLFF. CDR3 sequence (DNA): TGTGCCAGCTCACCCAAGGTCGAAGAAAAACTGTTTTTT. Variable domain in full (rest from reference TRBV18 and TRBJ1-4): NAGVMQNPRHLVRRRGQEARLRCSPMKGHSHVYWYRQLPEEGLKFMVYLQKENIIDESGMPKERFSAEFPKEGPSILRIQQVVRGDSAAYFCASSPKVEEKLFFGSGTQLSVL.

V and J are TRBV6-5 and TRBJ2-5; TRBD1 matches at 7 bases. The junction had 10 bases not matched to a gene; V was cut back by 10 bases and J by 2 bases. Germline assignment: CDR1 MNHEY and CDR2 SVGAGI. The CDR3 length is 14 residues. The CDR3 DNA reads TGTGCCACCTTGGACAGGACGGTTCAAGAGACCCAGTACTTC. Protein sequence: CATLDRTVQETQYF.

The chain couples TRBV30 to TRBJ2-5, with D hard to call. From germline, CDR1 is GTSNPN and CDR2 SVGIG (reference sequence). The CDR3 contains 15 residues. Trimming stripped 0 bases from V and 2 bases from J, with 13 bases between. The CDR3 loop is CAWSVRTFGQETQYF. The CDR3 nucleotides read TGTGCCTGGAGTGTTAGGACGTTTGGGCAAGAGACCCAGTACTTC.

This sequence joins TRBV4-1 and TRBJ1-2; D is perhaps TRBD1 (5 bases). V was cut by 3 bases and J by 11 bases, with 28 bases left in between. The CDR3 consists of 17 residues. Per germline, CDR1 MGHRA and CDR2 YSYEKL. Here the CDR3 reads CASSHVVLVRDGGGYTF. In DNA form, the CDR3 reads TGCGCCAGCAGCCACGTAGTTTTGGTCCGGGACGGGGGGGGATACACCTTC.

This chain connects TRBV6-5 to TRBJ1-2, with 7 bases fitting TRBD1. The CDR3 sequence is 16 residues long. The germline V gene has CDR1 MNHEY and CDR2 SVGAGI. Trimming cost V 0 bases and J 6 bases; bases outside gene matches: 10. This chain's CDR3 is CASSYSIPAGGHGYTF. As DNA, the CDR3 is TGTGCCAGCAGTTACTCGATCCCGGCAGGGGGACATGGCTACACCTTC.

The rearrangement joins TRBV7-9 to TRBJ1-5, with TRBD1 as a possible D gene (6 bases). The length of the CDR3 is 15 residues. V dropped 5 bases and J dropped 0 bases, with 11 bases sitting between them. The germline gives CDR1 SEHNR, CDR2 FQNEAQ (reference sequence). The CDR3 DNA sequence: TGTGCCAGCAGCGCGACAGGAGATAGCAATCAGCCCCAGCATTTT. Amino acid sequence: CASSATGDSNQPQHF.

The V gene is TRBV28, the J gene TRBJ1-5, with 8 bases that match TRBD1. The length of the CDR3 is 17 residues. The germline CDR1 and CDR2 sequences are MDHEN and SYDVKM. V trimming: 6 bases; J trimming: 9 bases; junction bases outside the gene matches: 19. DNA of the CDR3: TGTGCCAGCAGATCCGCGCGGCAGGGGGCAGCCTTATCGCCCCAGCATTTT. Its protein product is CASRSARQGAALSPQHF.

The chain uses TRBV7-9 and TRBJ1-4; tentative D call: TRBD1 (6 bases). CDR3 length: 14 residues. Germline CDR1 and CDR2: SEHNR and FQNEAQ (reference sequence). Trimming took 4 bases from V and 7 from J, leaving 13 bases between them. The CDR3 loop reads CASSSRGGPEKLFF. DNA for the CDR3: TGTGCCAGCAGCTCCCGTGGGGGGCCTGAAAAACTGTTTTTT.

The chain employs TRBV5-1 and TRBJ1-3, with TRBD1 matching 8 bases. The CDR3 runs 17 residues. Germline-derived CDR1 and CDR2 are SGHRS and YFSETQ. Trimming removed 3 bases from V and 2 bases from J; junction bases left unmatched: 10. CDR3 loop: CASSWVGQGTPGNTIYF. The DNA of the CDR3 is TGCGCCAGCAGCTGGGTAGGACAGGGCACCCCTGGAAACACCATATATTTT.

The chain is built from TRBV7-2 and TRBJ2-3; no clear D. Germline V gene sequence: CDR1 SGHTA, CDR2 FQGNSA. V lost 3 bases to trimming and J lost 0 bases, with 10 bases between them. This CDR3 spans 15 amino acids. CDR3 sequence: CASSFSGVSTDTQYF. The DNA of the CDR3 is TGTGCCAGCAGCTTCAGTGGGGTTAGCACAGATACGCAGTATTTT.

With regard to this clone: The identical CDR3 is also encoded by other nucleotide sequences in the sample. The J gene is TRBJ2-7, the V gene TRBV4-1; no definite D call. V was cut by 2 bases and J by 2 bases, with 16 bases left in between. The CDR3 is made up of 16 amino acids. Germline V gives CDR1 MGHRA, CDR2 YSYEKL. CDR3 DNA: TGCGCCAGCAGCCAAATCGACATGCTGGTAACCTACGAGCAGTACTTC. It translates to CASSQIDMLVTYEQYF.

This chain joins TRBV6-1 and TRBJ1-4; D uncertain. Trimming stripped 2 bases from V and 14 bases from J, with 9 bases between. The CDR3 runs 11 residues. CDR1 and CDR2 from the germline V gene are MNHNS and SASEGT. The CDR3 coding sequence is TGTGCCAGCAGTGAAATTTCCCGTCTGTTTTTT. Translating it yields CASSEISRLFF.

The chain carries TRBV10-3 and TRBJ2-4; 9 nucleotides line up with TRBD1. J gave up 6 bases and V 4 bases, and 4 bases lay outside the gene matches. There are 14 residues in the CDR3. Looked up from germline, CDR1 is ENHRY and CDR2 is SYGVKD. The CDR3 DNA reads as TGTGCCATCAGTGGACCGGGACAGGGAAACATTCAGTACTTC. This codes for CAISGPGQGNIQYF.

V gene TRBV5-1 combines with J gene TRBJ1-5; 7 nucleotides agree with TRBD1. The V gene end was trimmed by 1 base and the J gene end by 2 bases; junction bases not matched to a gene: 3. The CDR3 contains 15 residues. Germline CDR1 reads SGHRS; CDR2 reads YFSETQ. The CDR3: CASSLYTGGNQPQHF. For the CDR3, the DNA is TGCGCCAGCAGCTTGTACACAGGGGGCAATCAGCCCCAGCATTTT.

The V call is TRBV7-9, the J call TRBJ2-2, with D perhaps assigned TRBD1 or TRBD2 (5 bases each). Trimming removed 1 base at V and 6 bases at J, with 9 bases between. The CDR3 loop spans 14 amino acids. Germline CDR1 and CDR2: SEHNR and FQNEAQ (reference sequence). DNA of the CDR3: TGTGCCAGCAGCTTAGTATGGGGGTCCGGGGAGCTGTTTTTT. Protein sequence: CASSLVWGSGELFF.

The chain links TRBV6-6 to TRBJ2-2; D perhaps matches TRBD1 (6 bases). The CDR3 consists of 15 residues. From germline, CDR1 is MNHNY and CDR2 SVGAGI (reference sequence). Trimming pared 4 bases from V and 4 bases from J, leaving 13 bases between. Here the CDR3 DNA reads TGTGCCAGCAGTTGGACGAGGGACATCACCGGGGAGCTGTTTTTT. Protein: CASSWTRDITGELFF.

The genes are TRBV29-1 and TRBJ1-5; D is ambiguous. Trimming cost V 5 bases and J 8 bases, with 19 bases left between them. CDR3 length: 14 amino acids. Germline assignment: CDR1 SQVTM and CDR2 ANQGSEA. In DNA, the CDR3 is TGCAGCGTTAGTGTTACCGATCGTTGGAAGCCCCAGCATTTT. Its protein is CSVSVTDRWKPQHF.